The T cell receptor (beta chain) described here comes from a study of cytomegalovirus exposure and HLA in healthy donors. Study outcomes and limitations: TCR beta sequences reportedly predicted most subjects' HLA-A and HLA-B alleles accurately.

Healthy bone marrow donors made up the donors. J gave up 8 bases and V 0 bases, and 10 bases lay outside the gene matches. The CDR3 runs to 17 residues. Looked up from germline, CDR1 is SGHRS and CDR2 is YFSETQ. Comments on this clone: No antigen is known for it.

The PCR made use of 60 Vbeta and 13 Jbeta primers. Produced via immunoSEQ multiplex PCR; TCRdb's table is partial and in-frame only. There are about 160,000 clones in the sample; about 72% occur only once, and 1.3% to 1.5% lies in the top ten. The J gene is TRBJ2-1, the V gene TRBV5-1; 11 bases align to TRBD2. The receptor was derived from a man in his sixties in good health and CMV-seronegative. Source material: PBMCs. The CDR3 spells CASSLGLSGRATHEQFF. The CDR3, as DNA: TGCGCCAGCAGCTTGGGACTTAGCGGGAGGGCCACTCATGAGCAGTTCTTC.